Given below is one T cell receptor beta chain in context. The antigen is unknown. Sequencing used immunoSEQ multiplex PCR; TCRdb keeps in-frame clones, though not all of them. This repertoire shows 150,000 to 250,000 clones, around 80% found once; its top ten account for 1% to 1.5%. The source of the sample is a study of cytomegalovirus exposure and HLA in healthy donors. Overall study findings and caveats: There were 150 to 200 TCR beta chains listed as cytomegalovirus-associated.

Trimming shortened V by 2 bases and J by 2 bases, and 13 bases separated the two germline ends. The CDR3 consists of 15 residues. CDR1 and CDR2 from the germline V gene are SGHRS and YFSETQ. The source material was PBMCs. The sequence was collected from a woman aged 25 to 39 in good health and CMV-seronegative. The chain recombines TRBV5-1 with TRBJ2-5; perhaps TRBD2 as D (5 bases). CDR3 sequence reads: CASSFWGVGQETQYF. In DNA, the CDR3 is TGCGCCAGCAGCTTTTGGGGAGTTGGACAAGAGACCCAGTACTTC.